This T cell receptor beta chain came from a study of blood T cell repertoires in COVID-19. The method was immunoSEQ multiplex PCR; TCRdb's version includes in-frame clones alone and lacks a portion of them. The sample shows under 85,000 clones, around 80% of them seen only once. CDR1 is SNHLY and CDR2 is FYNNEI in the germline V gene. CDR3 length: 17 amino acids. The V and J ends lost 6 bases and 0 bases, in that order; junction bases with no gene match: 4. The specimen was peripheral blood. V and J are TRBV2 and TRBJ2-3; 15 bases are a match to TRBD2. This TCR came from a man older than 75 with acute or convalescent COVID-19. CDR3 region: CASRGTSGGPSTDTQYF. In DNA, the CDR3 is TGTGCCAGCAGGGGGACTAGCGGGGGGCCTAGCACAGATACGCAGTATTTT.